Shown below are 5 T cell receptor beta chains from a single sample sequenced in a study of T cells in Graves' hyperthyroidism and ophthalmopathy. The investigators amplified TCR beta CDR3 regions from RNA transcripts. The study used the HTBI primer set for a first-round RT-PCR of the TCR CDR3. Using its own MiXCR run on the multiplex PCR reads, TCRdb lists one record per CDR3 protein. Here the sample spans 350,000 to 450,000 distinct CDR3 sequences, roughly a sixth being singletons. Material: blood. These receptors all stem from a woman aged 25 to 45 with Graves' hyperthyroidism that later progressed to Graves' ophthalmopathy.

This clonotype was seen repeatedly, ten times or more. The V gene is TRBV28, the J gene TRBJ2-7, with TRBD2 matching 7 bases. This CDR3 has 14 amino acids. The J segment lost 7 bases and the V segment lost 6 bases, leaving 12 bases of the junction unmatched. Germline V gene sequence: CDR1 MDHEN, CDR2 SYDVKM. The DNA for the CDR3 is TGTGCCAGCAGATTCGGAAACACAGCGGGGGAGCAGTACTTC. Translating gives CASRFGNTAGEQYF.

This clonotype came up many times. The chain uses TRBV28 and TRBJ1-4; 9 bases are a match to TRBD1. This CDR3 is built from 15 residues. CDR1 and CDR2 (germline): MDHEN, SYDVKM. J gave up 4 bases and V 5 bases, and 5 bases lay outside the gene matches. In DNA, the CDR3 is TGTGCCAGCAGTCCGACAGGGGGGAGTAATGAAAAACTGTTTTTT. It codes for CASSPTGGSNEKLFF.

The chain couples TRBV2 to TRBJ1-5, with D tentatively TRBD1 (5 bases). CDR3 length: 13 residues. CDR1 SNHLY and CDR2 FYNNEI come from the germline V gene. Trimming removed 7 bases at V and 5 bases at J, with 12 bases between. The CDR3 DNA reads as TGTGCCAGCACGGGGGTAAGAGATCAGCCCCAGCATTTT. Amino acids: CASTGVRDQPQHF.

This clonotype was observed at least ten times. CDR3 sequence: CASSPRGLRNTGELFF. Written as DNA, the CDR3 is TGTGCCAGCAGCCCAAGGGGTCTAAGGAACACCGGGGAGCTGTTTTTT. The V and J genes are TRBV7-9 and TRBJ2-2; D is perhaps TRBD1 (5 bases). V lost 5 bases and J lost 1, with 14 bases in between. Germline CDR1 SEHNR, CDR2 FQNEAQ (reference sequence). This CDR3 has 16 amino acids.

This clonotype showed up just once. The chain carries TRBV5-4 and TRBJ2-3; 7 nucleotides agree with TRBD2. CDR1 and CDR2 from the germline V gene are SGHNT and YYREEE (reference sequence). The CDR3 has 16 amino acids. Trimming removed 7 bases from V and 3 bases from J; junction bases left unmatched: 14. CDR3 amino acids: CASETQAGRGTDTQYF. The CDR3 DNA is TGTGCCAGCGAAACCCAAGCGGGGCGTGGAACAGATACGCAGTATTTT.